This entry lists 9 T cell receptor beta chains sequenced from one sample in a study of shared clonotypes between healthy human individuals. Naivety among CD8 cells was defined by CD45RO negativity and positive CCR7 selection, thereby excluding terminally differentiated effector memory CD45RA+ cells. Sequencing was performed with immunoSEQ multiplex PCR; in TCRdb, only in-frame clones are kept and a portion is missing. The profile shows about 2.1 million clones, approximately 92% of them singletons. Sample: naive CD8+ T cells from PBMCs. The receptors were gathered from a man aged 18 to 30 in good health. Some clones in this sample may be carry-over from other donors' samples.

The rearrangement joins TRBV7-9 to TRBJ1-2, with a weak D call TRBD1 (5 bases). Trimming took off 5 bases at V and 1 base at J, with 14 bases between the two ends. Germline assignment: CDR1 SEHNR and CDR2 FQNEAQ (reference sequence). The CDR3 runs to 15 residues. CDR3 sequence: CASSPREQVNYGYTF. CDR3 DNA sequence: TGTGCCAGCAGCCCGCGAGAACAGGTTAACTATGGCTACACCTTC.

This sequence joins TRBV7-8 and TRBJ2-7; D is uncertain. Germline V lookup: CDR1 SGHVS, CDR2 FQNEAQ. The CDR3 extends over 12 amino acids. The V end was cut by 4 bases, the J end by 2 bases, with 6 bases between. The CDR3 loop is CASSSEAYEQYF. CDR3 bases: TGTGCCAGCAGCTCGGAAGCCTACGAGCAGTACTTC.

The chain combines TRBV7-9 with TRBJ2-7, with D perhaps TRBD1 (5 bases). The CDR3 has 15 amino acids. V gave up 4 bases and J gave up 2 bases, with 15 bases separating them. In germline, CDR1 is SEHNR, CDR2 FQNEAQ (reference sequence). CDR3 DNA: TGTGCCAGCAGCTCCCCCGCGACAGTTCCCTACGAGCAGTACTTC. It codes for CASSSPATVPYEQYF.

The chain is built from TRBV5-1 and TRBJ2-5, with D perhaps TRBD1 (5 bases). Germline CDR1 SGHRS, CDR2 YFSETQ. The CDR3 totals 14 residues. V was shortened by 2 bases and J by 2 bases, with 10 bases between the two germline ends. DNA for the CDR3: TGCGCCAGCAGCTTCGACAGCAAACAAGAGACCCAGTACTTC. Translating gives CASSFDSKQETQYF. The entire variable domain, with the rest obtained from reference TRBV5-1 and TRBJ2-5, is as follows: KAGVTQTPRYLIKTRGQQVTLSCSPISGHRSVSWYQQTPGQGLQFLFEYFSETQRNKGNFPGRFSGRQFSNSRSEMNVSTLELGDSALYLCASSFDSKQETQYFGPGTRLLVL.

This chain uses TRBV5-5 with TRBJ1-5, with 7 bases aligning to TRBD1. Unmatched junction bases numbered 7, after V lost 4 bases and J lost 0 bases. Germline CDR1 SGHKS, CDR2 YYEKEE (reference sequence). The CDR3 has 16 residues. Here the CDR3 reads CASSLRGTDSNQPQHF. The CDR3 nucleotides are TGTGCCAGCAGCCTGAGAGGGACAGATAGCAATCAGCCCCAGCATTTT.

The J gene is TRBJ2-7, the V gene TRBV5-8; tentative D call: TRBD1 (6 bases). The CDR3 is 17 amino acids. CDR1 and CDR2 (germline): SGHTS, YDEGEE. V lost 5 bases and J lost 2, with 23 bases in between. In nucleotides, the CDR3 is TGTGCCAGCAGTCAGGACAGAAAATATCGGGAAACCTACGAGCAGTACTTC. Amino acid sequence: CASSQDRKYRETYEQYF.

The J gene is TRBJ1-2, the V gene TRBV6-1; the D gene is possibly TRBD1 (5 bases). V gave up 11 bases and J gave up 4 bases, with 14 bases separating them. The germline V gene encodes CDR1 MNHNS and CDR2 SASEGT. The CDR3 is 12 amino acids. CDR3 protein: CAGESGTYGYTF. The CDR3 nucleotides are TGTGCCGGGGAATCCGGGACCTATGGCTACACCTTC.

The genes are TRBV27 and TRBJ2-7; 9 positions agree with TRBD2. V shed 3 bases, J shed 9 bases, and the junction held 3 bases outside the gene matches. This CDR3 is built from 12 residues. Germline values: CDR1 MNHEY, CDR2 SMNVEV (reference sequence). CDR3 DNA: TGTGCCAGCAGTTTGGGTAGCGGGAGGCAGTACTTC. As protein: CASSLGSGRQYF.

In regard to this clone: Distinct nucleotide sequences in the sample also encode this CDR3. The rearrangement joins TRBV27 to TRBJ1-5; D not resolved. CDR3 length: 12 residues. Germline V lookup: CDR1 MNHEY, CDR2 SMNVEV (reference sequence). Trimming pared 3 bases from V and 4 bases from J, leaving 4 bases between. CDR3 nucleotide sequence: TGTGCCAGCAGTTTTCCGAATCAGCCCCAGCATTTT. The encoded protein is CASSFPNQPQHF.